This T cell receptor (beta chain) was obtained from a study of blood T cell repertoires in COVID-19. Study summary: Sources were T cells, B-cell-depleted T cells, or PBMCs; the material itself was cDNA or gDNA.

Those who participated ranged in age from roughly 18 to 90 years and resided in under 25 US areas. How the authors handled the data: For nucleated cells, counts were estimated from reference gene primer amplification. Some clones are missing from TCRdb's copy, which holds only in-frame ones; the method was immunoSEQ multiplex PCR. The V and J calls and clone size were taken over from that table, and D and trimming were inferred from the DNA. The sample includes more than 350,000 clones, about 88% of them seen just once. Looked up from germline, CDR1 is MDHEN and CDR2 is SYDVKM. V lost 2 bases to trimming and J lost 8 bases, with 4 bases between them. The length of the CDR3 is 11 residues.

Sequencing used PBMCs or T cells enriched from blood (not recorded which). This sequence was found in a woman between 18 and 29 years old who had been exposed to COVID-19. The chain has TRBV28 and TRBJ2-1; D call uncertain. DNA for the CDR3: TGTGCCAGCAGTTTACAGTATGAGCAGTTCTTC. The encoded protein is CASSLQYEQFF.